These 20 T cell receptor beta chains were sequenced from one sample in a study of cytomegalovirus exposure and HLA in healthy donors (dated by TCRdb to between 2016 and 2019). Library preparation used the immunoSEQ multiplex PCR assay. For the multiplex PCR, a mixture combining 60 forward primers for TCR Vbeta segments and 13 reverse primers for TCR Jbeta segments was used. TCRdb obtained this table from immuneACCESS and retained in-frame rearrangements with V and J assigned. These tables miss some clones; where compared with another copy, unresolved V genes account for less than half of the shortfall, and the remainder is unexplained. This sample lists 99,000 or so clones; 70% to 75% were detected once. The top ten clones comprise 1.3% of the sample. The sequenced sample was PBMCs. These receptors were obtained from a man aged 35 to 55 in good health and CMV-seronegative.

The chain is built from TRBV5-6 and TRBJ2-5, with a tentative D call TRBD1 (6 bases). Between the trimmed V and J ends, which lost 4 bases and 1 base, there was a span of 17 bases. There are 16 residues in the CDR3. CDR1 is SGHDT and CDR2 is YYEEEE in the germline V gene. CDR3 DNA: TGTGCCAGCAGCCACGGATACCGGGACACCCAAGAGACCCAGTACTTC. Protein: CASSHGYRDTQETQYF. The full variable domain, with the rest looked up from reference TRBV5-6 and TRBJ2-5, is DAGVTQSPTHLIKTRGQQVTLRCSPKSGHDTVSWYQQALGQGPQFIFQYYEEEERQRGNFPDRFSGHQFPNYSSELNVNALLLGDSALYLCASSHGYRDTQETQYFGPGTRLLVL.

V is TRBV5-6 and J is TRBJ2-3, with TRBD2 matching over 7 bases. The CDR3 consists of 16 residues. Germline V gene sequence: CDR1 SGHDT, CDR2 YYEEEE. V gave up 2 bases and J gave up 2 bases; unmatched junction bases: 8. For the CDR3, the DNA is TGTGCCAGCAGCTTACCCGGGACTACCATCACAGATACGCAGTATTTT. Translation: CASSLPGTTITDTQYF.

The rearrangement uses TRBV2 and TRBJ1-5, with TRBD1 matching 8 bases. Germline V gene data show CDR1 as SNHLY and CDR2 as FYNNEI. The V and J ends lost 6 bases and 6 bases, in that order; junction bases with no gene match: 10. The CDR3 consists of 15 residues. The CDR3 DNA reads TGTGCCAGCAGGACAGGGGACGGAGGGGGTCAGCCCCAGCATTTT. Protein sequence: CASRTGDGGGQPQHF.

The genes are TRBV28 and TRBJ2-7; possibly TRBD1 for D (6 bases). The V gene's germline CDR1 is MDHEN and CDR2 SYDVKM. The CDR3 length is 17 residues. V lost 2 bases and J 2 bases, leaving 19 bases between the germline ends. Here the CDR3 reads CASSLTMGTGTPYEQYF. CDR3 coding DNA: TGTGCCAGCAGTTTAACGATGGGCACAGGGACCCCCTACGAGCAGTACTTC.

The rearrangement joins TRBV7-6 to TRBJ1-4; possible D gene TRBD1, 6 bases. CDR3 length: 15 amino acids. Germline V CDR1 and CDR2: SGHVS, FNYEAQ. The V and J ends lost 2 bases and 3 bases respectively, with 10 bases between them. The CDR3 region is CASSLTTGANEKLFF. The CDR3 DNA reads TGTGCCAGCAGCTTAACGACAGGAGCTAATGAAAAACTGTTTTTT.

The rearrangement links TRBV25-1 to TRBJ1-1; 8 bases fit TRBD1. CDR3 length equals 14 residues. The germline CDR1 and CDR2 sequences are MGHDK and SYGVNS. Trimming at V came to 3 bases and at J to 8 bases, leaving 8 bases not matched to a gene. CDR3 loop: CASSDSPGTGEAFF. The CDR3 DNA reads TGTGCCAGCAGTGATTCTCCCGGGACAGGAGAAGCTTTCTTT.

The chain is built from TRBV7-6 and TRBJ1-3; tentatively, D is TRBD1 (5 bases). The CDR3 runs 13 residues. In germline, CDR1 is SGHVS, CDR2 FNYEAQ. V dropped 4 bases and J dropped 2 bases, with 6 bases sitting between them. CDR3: CASSWTTGNTIYF. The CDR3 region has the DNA TGTGCCAGCAGCTGGACAACTGGAAACACCATATATTTT. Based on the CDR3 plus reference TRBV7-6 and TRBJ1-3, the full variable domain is GAGVSQSPRYKVTKRGQDVALRCDPISGHVSLYWYRQALGQGPEFLTYFNYEAQQDKSGLPNDRFSAERPEGSISTLTIQRTEQRDSAMYRCASSWTTGNTIYFGEGSWLTVV.

The CDR3 loop reads CAWSVSGRVGQFF. CDR3 bases: TGTGCCTGGAGTGTTAGCGGGAGGGTGGGGCAGTTCTTC. This chain links TRBV30 with TRBJ2-1; 11 nucleotides match TRBD2. Germline V gene lookup returns CDR1 GTSNPN and CDR2 SVGIG (reference sequence). The CDR3 is made up of 13 amino acids. V was pared by 0 bases and J by 12 bases, with 4 bases of the junction left unmatched.

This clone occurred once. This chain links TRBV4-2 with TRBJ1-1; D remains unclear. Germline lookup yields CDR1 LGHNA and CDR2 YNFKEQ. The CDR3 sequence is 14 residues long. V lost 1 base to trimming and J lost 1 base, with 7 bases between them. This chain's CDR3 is CASSQAGGNTEAFF. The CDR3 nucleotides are TGTGCCAGCAGCCAAGCGGGAGGGAACACTGAAGCTTTCTTT.

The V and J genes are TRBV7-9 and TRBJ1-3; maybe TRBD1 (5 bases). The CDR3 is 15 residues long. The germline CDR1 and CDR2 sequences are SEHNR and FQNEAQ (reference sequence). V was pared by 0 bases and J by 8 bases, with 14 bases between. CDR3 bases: TGTGCCAGCAGCTTAGCGCAGGGAGGGACGGACACCATATATTTT. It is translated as CASSLAQGGTDTIYF.

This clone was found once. The DNA of the CDR3 is TGTGCCAGCAGCGTAGTGGCGGGGGGGAGCGAGCAGTTCTTC. Translation: CASSVVAGGSEQFF. The rearrangement links TRBV9 to TRBJ2-1; 9 nucleotides agree with TRBD2. The germline V gene encodes CDR1 SGDLS and CDR2 YYNGEE. The CDR3 covers 14 residues. V was pared by 0 bases and J by 10 bases, with 5 bases of the junction left unmatched.

This chain's CDR3 is CASSLGWVGQGAREQYF. The CDR3 coding sequence is TGTGCCAGCAGCTTAGGGTGGGTGGGACAGGGGGCGAGGGAGCAGTACTTC. The chain links TRBV7-9 to TRBJ2-5; 12 bases match TRBD1. CDR1 SEHNR and CDR2 FQNEAQ come from the germline V gene (reference sequence). V trimming: 1 base; J trimming: 11 bases; junction bases outside the gene matches: 14. The length of the CDR3 is 17 residues.

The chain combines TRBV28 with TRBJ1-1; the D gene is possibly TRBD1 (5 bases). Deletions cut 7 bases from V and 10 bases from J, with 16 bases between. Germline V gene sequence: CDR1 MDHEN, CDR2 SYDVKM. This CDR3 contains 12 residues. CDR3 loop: CASIPFGGVAFF. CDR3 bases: TGTGCCAGCATCCCCTTCGGGGGAGTAGCTTTCTTT.

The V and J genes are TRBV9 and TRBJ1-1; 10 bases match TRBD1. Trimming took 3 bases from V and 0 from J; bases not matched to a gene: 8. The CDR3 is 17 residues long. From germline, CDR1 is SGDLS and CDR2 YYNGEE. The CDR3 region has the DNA TGTGCCAGCAGCGCGATGGGACAGGGGACTCTGAACACTGAAGCTTTCTTT. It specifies CASSAMGQGTLNTEAFF.

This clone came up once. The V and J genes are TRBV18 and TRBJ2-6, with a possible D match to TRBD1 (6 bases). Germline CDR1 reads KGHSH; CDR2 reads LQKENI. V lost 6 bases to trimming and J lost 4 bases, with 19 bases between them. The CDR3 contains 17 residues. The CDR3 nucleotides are TGTGCCAGCTCCAAAAGCGTACAGGGAGCCGGGGCCAACGTCCTGACTTTC. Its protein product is CASSKSVQGAGANVLTF. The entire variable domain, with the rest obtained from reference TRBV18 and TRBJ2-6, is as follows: NAGVMQNPRHLVRRRGQEARLRCSPMKGHSHVYWYRQLPEEGLKFMVYLQKENIIDESGMPKERFSAEFPKEGPSILRIQQVVRGDSAAYFCASSKSVQGAGANVLTFGAGSRLTVL.

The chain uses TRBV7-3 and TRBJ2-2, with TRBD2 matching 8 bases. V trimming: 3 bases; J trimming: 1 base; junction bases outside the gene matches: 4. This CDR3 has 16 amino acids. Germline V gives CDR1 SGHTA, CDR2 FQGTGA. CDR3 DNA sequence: TGTGCCAGCAGCTTGGGCGGGGGGCGGAACACCGGGGAGCTGTTTTTT. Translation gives CASSLGGGRNTGELFF.

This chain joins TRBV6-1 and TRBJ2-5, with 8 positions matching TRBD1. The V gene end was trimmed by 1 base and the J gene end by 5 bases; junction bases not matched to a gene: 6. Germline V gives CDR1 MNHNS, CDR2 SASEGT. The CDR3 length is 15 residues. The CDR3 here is CASSEGGQGLETQYF. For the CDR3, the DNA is TGTGCCAGCAGTGAAGGTGGACAGGGCCTTGAGACCCAGTACTTC.

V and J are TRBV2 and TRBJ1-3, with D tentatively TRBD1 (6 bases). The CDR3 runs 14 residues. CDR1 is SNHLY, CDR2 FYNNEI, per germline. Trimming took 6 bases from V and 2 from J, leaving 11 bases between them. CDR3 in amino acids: CASRAGAAGNTIYF. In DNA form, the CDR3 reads TGTGCCAGCAGAGCGGGGGCTGCTGGAAACACCATATATTTT.

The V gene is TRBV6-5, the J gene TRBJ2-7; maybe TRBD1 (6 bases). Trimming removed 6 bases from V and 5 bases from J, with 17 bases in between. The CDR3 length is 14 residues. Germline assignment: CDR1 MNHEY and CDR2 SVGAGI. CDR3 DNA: TGTGCCAGCAGCCTGGGACACGACGCCAACGAGCAGTACTTC. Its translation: CASSLGHDANEQYF.

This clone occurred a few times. This chain's CDR3 is CASSATSAEQYF. CDR3 sequence (DNA): TGTGCCAGCAGCGCTACTAGCGCCGAGCAGTACTTC. The chain employs TRBV5-6 and TRBJ2-7; the match to TRBD2 covers 7 bases. V lost 4 bases, J lost 6 bases, and 4 bases stayed unmatched. The CDR3 has 12 residues. Germline V CDR1 and CDR2: SGHDT, YYEEEE.